Listed below are T cell receptor beta chains from one sample, sequenced in a study of post-analysis software for immune sequencing data. TCRdb analysed the PCR reads with MiXCR anew, one entry per CDR3 protein. The table records 400,000 to 500,000 distinct CDR3 sequences, approximately 39% of them present only once. The specimen sequenced was blood. The receptors here all came from a girl aged 2 to 10 with multiple sclerosis. Each CDR3 is given with its conserved first and last residue. The D gene is left open where the match is weak. Only part of the rows carry a size: once, few, many, or a class if the clone is expanded.

abundance | j_gene | d_gene | v_gene | CDR3nt | CDR3aa
- | TRBJ2-5 | TRBD1 | TRBV25-1 | TGTGCCAGCAGTGAATATCAGGGGGCTTACGAGACCCAGTACTTC | CASSEYQGAYETQYF
- | TRBJ2-2 | - | TRBV9 | TGTGCCAGCAGCGTAGGGCATCCCGGGGAGCTGTTTTTT | CASSVGHPGELFF
- | TRBJ1-4 | - | TRBV27 | TGTGCCAGCAGCACCGTTGCGTCTGGGAATGAAAAACTGTTTTTT | CASSTVASGNEKLFF
- | TRBJ2-3 | - | TRBV5-6 | TGTGCCAGCAGCTTGGCGGTACTAGCAACGCAGTATTTT | CASSLAVLATQYF
- | TRBJ1-2 | - | TRBV5-1 | TGCGCCAGCAGCTTGGTAGGGATGGGTCTCAACTATGGCTACACCTTC | CASSLVGMGLNYGYTF
- | TRBJ2-7 | - | TRBV28 | TGTGCCAGCAAACAGGGTACAAACGAGCAGTACTTC | CASKQGTNEQYF
- | TRBJ1-2 | - | TRBV4-3 | TGCGCCAGCAGCCAAGACCGCATGGCATTGTCCAGGCTTAACTATGGCTACACCTTC | CASSQDRMALSRLNYGYTF
- | TRBJ2-1 | - | TRBV5-1 | TGCGCCAGCAGCATACCACGGTACAATGAGCAGTTCTTC | CASSIPRYNEQFF
few | TRBJ1-1 | - | TRBV7-3 | TGTGCCAGCAGTTGGGGGGTCGGGACTGAAGCTTTCTTT | CASSWGVGTEAFF
- | TRBJ2-1 | - | TRBV7-2 | TGTGCCAGCAGCTTATATGGTGCCGGGACGGGCCGGAGGGCGCAGTTCTTC | CASSLYGAGTGRRAQFF
once | TRBJ1-5 | - | TRBV5-6 | TGTGCCAGCAGCTTGGGGGGAGGGGCAAATCAGCCCCAGCATTTT | CASSLGGGANQPQHF
once | TRBJ2-3 | - | TRBV20-1 | TGCAGTGCTAGAGTAACGAGCGGGTACACAGATACGCAGTATTTT | CSARVTSGYTDTQYF
- | TRBJ1-2 | - | TRBV20-1 | TGCAGTGCTGGAGGGGGGGGAGTTAGCTATGGCTACACCTTC | CSAGGGGVSYGYTF
few | TRBJ1-5 | - | TRBV4-3 | TGCGCCAGCAGCCAAGATTCGGTGGGCAATCAGCCCCAGCATTTT | CASSQDSVGNQPQHF
few | TRBJ1-5 | - | TRBV4-1 | TGCGCCAGCAGCCAAGAATGGCAGGTTCGGGAGCCCCAGCATTTT | CASSQEWQVREPQHF
many | TRBJ2-3 | - | TRBV6-6 | TGTGCCAGCAGTGGCTACACAGATACGCAGTATTTT | CASSGYTDTQYF
few | TRBJ2-7 | TRBD1 | TRBV7-3 | TGTGCCAGCAGCCTCACCGGGACAGGGAAGGGTTTCTCCTACGAGCAGTACTTC | CASSLTGTGKGFSYEQYF
- | TRBJ1-2 | TRBD1 | TRBV29-1 | TGCAGCGCCTCGGGACAGGGTAAAGGAAACTATGGCTACACCTTC | CSASGQGKGNYGYTF
few | TRBJ1-5 | TRBD1 | TRBV20-1 | TGCAGTGCTCCTCAGGGGGTCAATCAGCCCCAGCATTTT | CSAPQGVNQPQHF
few | TRBJ1-1 | TRBD1 | TRBV29-1 | TGCAGCTTTAGACAGGGGTTATACACTGAAGCTTTCTTT | CSFRQGLYTEAFF
- | TRBJ2-3 | - | TRBV29-1 | TGCAGCGCTGAAGCAACGTCCGCCACAGATACGCAGTATTTT | CSAEATSATDTQYF
few | TRBJ2-7 | TRBD1 | TRBV10-2 | TGCGCCAGCAGCGACGGAGAGAGGACAGGGGATTACGAGCAGTACTTC | CASSDGERTGDYEQYF
- | TRBJ2-7 | - | TRBV6-5 | TGTGCCAGCAGTTGGCCTGGCTCCTACGAGCAGTACTTC | CASSWPGSYEQYF
- | TRBJ2-1 | - | TRBV24-1 | TGTGCCACCAGTGACTATCGGAGCTCCTACAATGAGCAGTTCTTC | CATSDYRSSYNEQFF
- | TRBJ1-3 | - | TRBV6-5 | TGTGCCAGCAGTTACTCCGGGGAAACTGGAAACACCATATATTTT | CASSYSGETGNTIYF
few | TRBJ1-2 | - | TRBV6-6 | TGTGCCAGCGCAGACTTGACGGGAAACTATGGCTACACCTTC | CASADLTGNYGYTF
- | TRBJ2-3 | - | TRBV20-1 | TGCAGTGCTAGAGATTCGGCACAAAACACAGATACGCAGTATTTT | CSARDSAQNTDTQYF
- | TRBJ2-1 | TRBD2 | TRBV5-1 | TGCGCCAGCAGGGTAGTAGCGGGGATTACCTACAATGAGCAGTTCTTC | CASRVVAGITYNEQFF
- | TRBJ2-1 | - | TRBV7-7 | TGTGCCAGCAGCTTACGTGATTACAATGAGCAGTTCTTC | CASSLRDYNEQFF
few | TRBJ2-7 | TRBD2 | TRBV6-1 | TGTGCCAGCAGTGGCCGGACTAGCGGGAGCTCCCACGAGCAGTACTTC | CASSGRTSGSSHEQYF
- | TRBJ2-7 | - | TRBV4-2 | TGTGCCAGCAGCCAAGACGAGCGAACGTACGGCGAGCAGTACTTC | CASSQDERTYGEQYF
- | TRBJ1-6 | - | TRBV6-6 | TGTGCCAGCAGTTACCTGCTTAGCACCCCCCTCCACTTT | CASSYLLSTPLHF
- | TRBJ2-3 | - | TRBV7-3 | TGTGCCAGCAGCTCAAGTTCAGGGGCGGCCACAGATACGCAGTATTTT | CASSSSSGAATDTQYF
- | TRBJ1-5 | - | TRBV20-1 | TGCAGTGCTAGAACTATCGGAGACCAGCCCCAGCATTTT | CSARTIGDQPQHF
- | TRBJ2-3 | - | TRBV20-1 | TGCAGTGCCTCCTACGGGAGAATGACAGATACGCAGTATTTT | CSASYGRMTDTQYF
few | TRBJ1-2 | TRBD1 | TRBV20-1 | TGCAGTGCTAGAAGGTCGACAGGGGCTTCCTATGGCTACACCTTC | CSARRSTGASYGYTF
few | TRBJ2-5 | - | TRBV7-9 | TGTGCCAGCAACCCCGGCACAGGCCGCCTTAAGGAGACCCAGTACTTC | CASNPGTGRLKETQYF
- | TRBJ2-5 | - | TRBV7-2 | TGTGCCAGCAGCACGGATAGAAAAGAGACCCAGTACTTC | CASSTDRKETQYF
- | TRBJ2-1 | TRBD2 | TRBV2 | TGTGCCAGAGCGGATAGCGGGGGGAATGAGCAGTTCTTC | CARADSGGNEQFF
few | TRBJ2-1 | TRBD2 | TRBV4-2 | TGTGCCAGCAGCCAACGACTAGCGTCGTCGAATGAGCAGTTCTTC | CASSQRLASSNEQFF